One sample yielded the 18 T cell receptor beta chains listed below, sequenced in a study of T cell repertoires in cytomegalovirus infection. TCRdb redid the calling of the reads with MiXCR, one entry per CDR3 protein. The sample includes approximately 83,000 distinct CDR3 sequences, 20% to 30% of them seen just once. Their cognate antigens are unknown. Here the sequenced sample was CD8+ T cells from cultured PBMCs, taken from culture after CMV antigen stimulation. The receptors stem from a human donor in good health (CMV status not recorded). Some clones in this sample may be carry-over from other donors' samples.

In its sample, this clonotype was seen many times. V is TRBV11-1 and J is TRBJ2-2; 11 bases are shared with TRBD2. CDR3 size: 16 residues. Trimming removed 4 bases from V and 4 bases from J; junction bases left unmatched: 5. CDR1 is SGHAT and CDR2 is FQDESV in the germline V gene (reference sequence). The CDR3 nucleotides read TGTGCCAGCAGCTCGGGACTAGCGGAAATCACCGGGGAGCTGTTTTTT. It is translated as CASSSGLAEITGELFF.

This clonotype was counted many times. The chain carries TRBV4-3 and TRBJ1-1; no clear D. Germline V lookup: CDR1 LGHNA, CDR2 YSLEER. This CDR3 is built from 15 residues. V lost 1 base and J lost 6, with 15 bases in between. The CDR3 reads CASSQGAGEGPEAFF. In DNA, the CDR3 is TGCGCCAGCAGCCAAGGGGCTGGGGAAGGGCCTGAAGCTTTCTTT.

This clonotype showed up just a few times. V usage is TRBV28 and J usage is TRBJ2-3; D remains ambiguous. The germline gives CDR1 MDHEN, CDR2 SYDVKM. The V and J ends lost 6 bases and 0 bases respectively, with 10 bases between them. This CDR3 contains 14 residues. CDR3 sequence reads: CASRWRSSTDTQYF. The CDR3 DNA reads TGTGCCAGCAGGTGGAGATCTAGCACAGATACGCAGTATTTT.

This clonotype has just a few counts. The J gene is TRBJ2-7, the V gene TRBV14, with D perhaps matching TRBD1 or TRBD2 (5 bases each). Trimming pared 0 bases from V and 5 bases from J, leaving 14 bases between. Looked up from germline, CDR1 is SGHDN and CDR2 is FVKESK. The CDR3 loop spans 15 amino acids. The CDR3 DNA sequence: TGTGCCAGCAGCCAAGAGGGGGAGAGACTCGACGAGCAGTACTTC. Translated, it gives CASSQEGERLDEQYF. Looking up the rest from reference TRBV14 and TRBJ2-7 gives the full variable domain: EAGVTQFPSHSVIEKGQTVTLRCDPISGHDNLYWYRRVMGKEIKFLLHFVKESKQDESGMPNNRFLAERTGGTYSTLKVQPAELEDSGVYFCASSQEGERLDEQYFGPGTRLTVT.

Remarks on this clonotype: It may be a read error: a sequence one base away is much more abundant. CDR3 coding DNA: TGTACCAGCAGCCCCCCGGCAGGGTCCCCTGAAAAACTGTTTTTT. It translates to CTSSPPAGSPEKLFF. The chain links TRBV7-6 to TRBJ1-4; TRBD1 might be the D (5 bases). The CDR3 is 15 residues long. Germline V gene sequence: CDR1 SGHVS, CDR2 FNYEAQ.

This clonotype was picked up a small number of times. The J gene is TRBJ2-7, the V gene TRBV27; either TRBD1 or TRBD2 may fit D (5 bases each). With 0 bases removed from V and 6 bases from J, the gap between germline ends came to 9 bases. CDR1 MNHEY and CDR2 SMNVEV come from the germline V gene (reference sequence). The CDR3 covers 13 residues. The CDR3 nucleotides are TGTGCCAGCAGTTTATCGGCCGGGACCGAGCAGTACTTC. This encodes CASSLSAGTEQYF.

The chain uses TRBV5-1 and TRBJ1-4, with D perhaps matching TRBD1 (6 bases). V lost 4 bases, J lost 6 bases, and 19 bases lay in between. This CDR3 spans 16 amino acids. CDR1 SGHRS and CDR2 YFSETQ come from the germline V gene. The DNA of the CDR3 is TGCGCCAGCAGCCCCAAGGGGAGGGGGAGTGATGAAAAACTGTTTTTT. This gives the protein CASSPKGRGSDEKLFF.

This sequence joins TRBV2 and TRBJ2-1, with 8 bases that match TRBD2. The V and J ends lost 6 bases and 5 bases, in that order; junction bases with no gene match: 9. In germline, CDR1 is SNHLY, CDR2 FYNNEI. The CDR3 has 15 residues. The CDR3 region has the DNA TGTGCCAGCAGGGGACGGGGACTAGAGAACAATGAGCAGTTCTTC. Its protein is CASRGRGLENNEQFF.

This clonotype was seen a few times. The chain links TRBV15 to TRBJ2-5; possibly TRBD2 for D (5 bases). Trimming left V 5 bases short and J 5 bases short, with 9 bases between. The germline V gene has CDR1 LNHNV and CDR2 YYDKDF (reference sequence). There are 12 residues in the CDR3. DNA for the CDR3: TGTGCCACCAGCCCCCCGGGGGAGACCCAGTACTTC. Protein: CATSPPGETQYF.

With respect to this clonotype: One end of the junction is discordant with germline, which a read error may explain. V usage is TRBV13 and J usage is TRBJ2-5; TRBD1 matches 7 bases. The CDR3 has 12 amino acids. Per the germline V gene, CDR1 is PRHDT and CDR2 is FYEKMQ (reference sequence). The chain's CDR3 is CASSLGRDRFRF. The CDR3 DNA is TGTGCCAGCAGCTTAGGCCGGGACAGATTTCGCTTC.

The V call is TRBV5-4, the J call TRBJ1-1; 8 bases map to TRBD1. Trimming removed 0 bases from V and 1 base from J; junction bases left unmatched: 2. The germline gives CDR1 SGHNT, CDR2 YYREEE (reference sequence). The CDR3 totals 15 residues. DNA of the CDR3: TGTGCCAGCAGCTTGGCCGGGACAGGGAACACTGAAGCTTTCTTT. This sequence encodes CASSLAGTGNTEAFF. The complete variable domain, with remaining parts taken from reference TRBV5-4 and TRBJ1-1, reads ETGVTQSPTHLIKTRGQQVTLRCSSQSGHNTVSWYQQALGQGPQFIFQYYREEENGRGNFPPRFSGLQFPNYSSELNVNALELDDSALYLCASSLAGTGNTEAFFGQGTRLTVV.

This clonotype was seen more than once but under ten times. V and J are TRBV15 and TRBJ2-1, with a weak D call TRBD2 (6 bases). Trimming cost V 5 bases and J 6 bases, with 11 bases left between them. The CDR3 totals 13 residues. Per germline, CDR1 LNHNV and CDR2 YYDKDF (reference sequence). CDR3 sequence (DNA): TGTGCCACCAGCCGGGAGTCACCCAATGAGCAGTTCTTC. This codes for CATSRESPNEQFF.

The table lists this clonotype with many counts. The V and J genes are TRBV12-3 or TRBV12-4 and TRBJ1-2; D call uncertain. V was clipped by 3 bases and J by 0 bases, with 11 bases between them. The CDR3 extends over 15 amino acids. The CDR3 loop reads CASSFTGSSNYGYTF. The CDR3 DNA reads TGTGCCAGCAGTTTCACCGGGTCCTCTAACTATGGCTACACCTTC.

This rearrangement joins TRBV5-1 to TRBJ2-7; no firm D call. There are 13 residues in the CDR3. V was trimmed by 0 bases and J by 8 bases, leaving 12 bases between them. CDR1 is SGHRS, CDR2 YFSETQ, per germline. This CDR3 reads CASSLGRGTQQYF. The CDR3 region has the DNA TGCGCCAGCAGCTTGGGTCGTGGTACGCAGCAGTACTTC.

This clonotype was counted ten times or more. The chain uses TRBV7-8 and TRBJ1-1; tentative D call: TRBD1 (6 bases). The germline V and J ends were trimmed by 4 bases and 0 bases, with 12 bases remaining between them. The CDR3 consists of 15 residues. Germline V CDR1 and CDR2: SGHVS, FQNEAQ. CDR3 residues: CASSSTGTLNTEAFF. The CDR3 nucleotides are TGTGCCAGCAGCTCGACAGGTACTCTGAACACTGAAGCTTTCTTT.

The sample holds many counts of this clonotype. The chain has TRBV7-8 and TRBJ2-3, with TRBD2 as a possible D gene (6 bases). This CDR3 spans 15 amino acids. CDR1 and CDR2 (germline): SGHVS, FQNEAQ. The V and J ends lost 5 bases and 0 bases respectively, with 12 bases between them. CDR3 sequence: CASSPGGVSTDTQYF. Written as DNA, the CDR3 is TGTGCCAGCAGCCCCGGCGGGGTGAGCACAGATACGCAGTATTTT.

The V call is TRBV24-1, the J call TRBJ1-2; D is ambiguous. CDR1 KGHDR and CDR2 SFDVKD come from the germline V gene. This CDR3 comprises 14 residues. Deletions cut 4 bases from V and 2 bases from J, with 10 bases between. The CDR3 DNA follows: TGTGCCACCAGTGAAAGATCGGGGAACTATGGCTACACCTTC. As protein: CATSERSGNYGYTF.

This clonotype was picked up many times. The chain recombines TRBV7-2 with TRBJ2-3, with D perhaps TRBD1 (5 bases). The CDR3 extends over 16 amino acids. The V end lost 6 bases, the J end lost 0 bases, and 16 bases lay between the germline ends. Germline CDR1 reads SGHTA; CDR2 reads FQGNSA. This CDR3 reads CASSQQAQTSTDTQYF. The CDR3 region has the DNA TGTGCCAGCAGTCAACAGGCACAAACTAGCACAGATACGCAGTATTTT.